This paragraph covers one TCR beta chain sequence. Per germline, CDR1 KGHDR and CDR2 SFDVKD. J lost 1 base, V lost 2 bases, and 4 bases had no gene match. The CDR3 covers 16 residues. TCRdb's table, derived via immunoSEQ multiplex PCR, lists solely in-frame clones and lacks some. The profile shows fewer than 250,000 clones, roughly 80% of them singletons. The data are from a study of blood T cell repertoires in COVID-19. Sequencing was performed on peripheral blood. This sequence originates from a man aged 60 to 69 with acute or convalescent COVID-19. This chain uses TRBV24-1 with TRBJ1-3; 7 bases agree with TRBD1. The DNA of the CDR3 is TGTGCCACCAGTGATTCAAACAGGGGATCTGGAAACACCATATATTTT. This translates into CATSDSNRGSGNTIYF.